The 11 T cell receptor beta chains presented below share a single source sample, sequenced in a study of T cells in Graves' hyperthyroidism and ophthalmopathy. Using RNA transcripts as the source, TCR beta CDR3 regions were amplified. First-round RT-PCR with HTBI primers amplified the TCR CDR3 region. TCRdb re-called the multiplex PCR reads through MiXCR, storing one row per CDR3 protein. The sample lists approximately 640,000 distinct CDR3 sequences, roughly 17% occurring once. The source material was blood. The receptors stem from a man aged 50-60 years with Graves' hyperthyroidism.

The chain carries TRBV5-4 and TRBJ2-7; 10 bases fit TRBD2. With V trimmed by 4 bases and J by 5 bases, 12 bases remained unmatched. Germline V gene sequence: CDR1 SGHNT, CDR2 YYREEE (reference sequence). This CDR3 region has 16 residues. The CDR3 here is CASSDSASGSLDEQYF. CDR3 bases: TGTGCCAGCAGCGACTCCGCTAGCGGGAGTTTGGACGAGCAGTACTTC.

This clonotype was counted ten times or more. The V gene is TRBV6-2 or TRBV6-3, the J gene TRBJ1-5; D is undetermined. V lost 6 bases and J 1 base, leaving 13 bases between the germline ends. CDR1 and CDR2 from the germline V gene are MNHEY and SVGEGT. CDR3 size: 15 residues. This CDR3 reads CASRPEDVSNQPQHF. The CDR3 DNA sequence: TGTGCCAGCAGGCCCGAGGATGTGAGCAATCAGCCCCAGCATTTT.

This chain joins TRBV6-2 or TRBV6-3 and TRBJ2-1, with 7 bases fitting TRBD2. CDR3 size: 17 residues. J gave up 8 bases and V 2 bases, and 15 bases lay outside the gene matches. Germline CDR1 is MNHEY and CDR2 is SVGEGT. DNA of the CDR3: TGTGCCAGCAGTTACGGTGGGGCGGGAGCCAGGTTAGATGAGCAGTTCTTC. Protein: CASSYGGAGARLDEQFF.

The chain recombines TRBV6-1 with TRBJ2-7; D is unclear. There are 13 residues in the CDR3. Trimming removed 8 bases at V and 5 bases at J, with 16 bases between. Germline values: CDR1 MNHNS, CDR2 SASEGT. CDR3 in DNA: TGTGCCAGCGCTATCGCATCCCGACACGAGCAGTACTTC. The encoded protein is CASAIASRHEQYF.

The CDR3 nucleotides are TGCGCCAGCAGCCAAGATCATTTTGCGGGTACGCAGCCCCAGCATTTT. As protein: CASSQDHFAGTQPQHF. This sequence joins TRBV4-3 and TRBJ1-5; D ambiguous. The CDR3 sequence is 16 residues long. Trimming removed 0 bases from V and 7 bases from J, with 16 bases in between. CDR1 is LGHNA, CDR2 YSLEER, per germline.

The genes are TRBV2 and TRBJ2-1; D may correspond to TRBD1 or TRBD2 (5 bases each). Trimming shortened V by 6 bases and J by 8 bases, and 17 bases separated the two germline ends. CDR1 is SNHLY, CDR2 FYNNEI, per germline. The CDR3 spans 14 residues. CDR3: CASSWPREGDEQFF. As DNA, the CDR3 is TGTGCCAGCAGCTGGCCACGGGAAGGGGATGAGCAGTTCTTC.

Details on this clonotype: Since the CDR3 does not end with the conserved phenylalanine or tryptophan, this likely comes from a read error. The rearrangement joins TRBV2 to TRBJ2-3; possibly TRBD2 for D (5 bases). V lost 6 bases to trimming and J lost 2 bases, with 18 bases between them. This CDR3 contains 16 residues. Germline loops: CDR1 SNHLY, CDR2 FYNNEI. CDR3 bases: TGTGCCAGCAGCTTTCGAGTGGACTCTTTCACAGATACGCAGTATTAT. Translation: CASSFRVDSFTDTQYY.

Many counts were recorded for this clonotype. This rearrangement joins TRBV20-1 to TRBJ2-5; possibly TRBD2 for D (6 bases). The V end was cut by 4 bases, the J end by 1 base, with 13 bases between. Germline CDR1 and CDR2: DFQATT and SNEGSKA (reference sequence). There are 14 residues in the CDR3. The CDR3, as DNA: TGCAGTGCTAAGTCCCGGGACTTCCAAGAGACCCAGTACTTC. As protein: CSAKSRDFQETQYF.

This clonotype has a count of ten or more. The chain joins TRBV7-9 to TRBJ1-6; 7 bases are a match to TRBD1. Germline CDR1 and CDR2: SEHNR and FQNEAQ (reference sequence). The CDR3 runs to 16 residues. V shed 5 bases and J 9 bases; nucleotides not matched to a gene: 13. CDR3 amino acids: CASSLPYYRGTSPLHF. Written as DNA, the CDR3 is TGTGCCAGCAGCCTCCCCTACTACAGGGGCACTTCACCCCTCCACTTT.

The gene calls are TRBV18 and TRBJ1-5, with 7 bases fitting TRBD1. Germline assignment: CDR1 KGHSH and CDR2 LQKENI. The V and J ends lost 3 bases and 0 bases, in that order; junction bases with no gene match: 8. This CDR3 comprises 17 residues. CDR3 sequence (DNA): TGTGCCAGCTCACCGGAACGGGGACAGAATAGCAATCAGCCCCAGCATTTT. Its translation is CASSPERGQNSNQPQHF.

This clonotype was recorded at least ten times. The V call is TRBV11-2, the J call TRBJ2-7; 11 bases are a match to TRBD1. V gave up 5 bases and J gave up 5 bases; unmatched junction bases: 11. CDR1 is SGHAT, CDR2 FQNNGV, per germline. The CDR3 spans 16 residues. In DNA, the CDR3 is TGTGCCAGCAGCGACCGGGACAGGGGGAATTTGCACGAGCAGTACTTC. Protein product: CASSDRDRGNLHEQYF.